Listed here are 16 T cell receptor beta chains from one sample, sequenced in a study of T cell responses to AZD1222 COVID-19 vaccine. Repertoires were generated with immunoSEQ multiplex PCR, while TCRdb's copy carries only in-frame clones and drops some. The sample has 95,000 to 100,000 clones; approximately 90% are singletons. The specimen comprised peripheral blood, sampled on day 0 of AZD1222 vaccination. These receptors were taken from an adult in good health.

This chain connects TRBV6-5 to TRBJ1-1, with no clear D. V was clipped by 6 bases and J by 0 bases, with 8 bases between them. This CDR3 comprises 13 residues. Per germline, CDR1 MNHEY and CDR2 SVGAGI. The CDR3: CASRRNMNTEAFF. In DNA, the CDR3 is TGTGCCAGCAGACGGAACATGAACACTGAAGCTTTCTTT.

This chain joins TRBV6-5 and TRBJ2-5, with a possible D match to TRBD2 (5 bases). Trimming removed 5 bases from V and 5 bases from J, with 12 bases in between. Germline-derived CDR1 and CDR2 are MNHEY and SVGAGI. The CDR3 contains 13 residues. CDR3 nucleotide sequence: TGTGCCAGCAGTAGCCCAGCGGTGGAGACCCAGTACTTC. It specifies CASSSPAVETQYF.

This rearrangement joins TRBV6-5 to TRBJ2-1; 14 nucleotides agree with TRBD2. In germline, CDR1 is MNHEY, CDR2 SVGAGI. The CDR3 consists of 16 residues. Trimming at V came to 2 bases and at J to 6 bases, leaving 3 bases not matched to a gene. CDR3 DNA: TGTGCCAGCAGTTACACCGGACTAGCGGGGGGCAATGAGCAGTTCTTC. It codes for CASSYTGLAGGNEQFF.

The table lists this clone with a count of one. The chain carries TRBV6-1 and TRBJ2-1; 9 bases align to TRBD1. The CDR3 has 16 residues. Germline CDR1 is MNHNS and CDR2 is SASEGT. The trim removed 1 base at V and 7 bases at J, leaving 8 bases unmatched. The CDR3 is CASSEVGTGYSNEQFF. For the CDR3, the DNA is TGTGCCAGCAGTGAAGTAGGGACAGGGTATTCGAATGAGCAGTTCTTC.

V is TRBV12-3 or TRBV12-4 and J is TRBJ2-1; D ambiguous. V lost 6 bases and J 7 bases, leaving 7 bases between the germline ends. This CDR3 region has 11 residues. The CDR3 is CASSRLNEQFF. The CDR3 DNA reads TGTGCCAGCAGCCGTCTTAATGAGCAGTTCTTC.

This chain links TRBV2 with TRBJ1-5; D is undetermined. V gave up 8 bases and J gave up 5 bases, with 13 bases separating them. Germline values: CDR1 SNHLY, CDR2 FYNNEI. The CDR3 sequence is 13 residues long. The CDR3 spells CASGTDSDQPQHF. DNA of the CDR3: TGTGCCAGCGGAACCGACTCCGATCAGCCCCAGCATTTT.

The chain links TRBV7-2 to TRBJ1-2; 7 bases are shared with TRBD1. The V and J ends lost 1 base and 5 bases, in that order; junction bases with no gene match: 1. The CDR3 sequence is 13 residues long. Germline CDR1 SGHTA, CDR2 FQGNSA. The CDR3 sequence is CASSLETGYGYTF. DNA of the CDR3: TGTGCCAGCAGCTTAGAGACAGGGTATGGCTACACCTTC.

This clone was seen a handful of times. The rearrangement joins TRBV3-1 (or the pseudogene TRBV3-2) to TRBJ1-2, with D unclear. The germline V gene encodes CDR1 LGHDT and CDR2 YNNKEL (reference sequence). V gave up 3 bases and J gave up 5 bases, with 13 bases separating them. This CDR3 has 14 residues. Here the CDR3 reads CASSQRGVVYGYTF. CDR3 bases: TGTGCCAGCAGCCAGCGGGGAGTGGTGTATGGCTACACCTTC.

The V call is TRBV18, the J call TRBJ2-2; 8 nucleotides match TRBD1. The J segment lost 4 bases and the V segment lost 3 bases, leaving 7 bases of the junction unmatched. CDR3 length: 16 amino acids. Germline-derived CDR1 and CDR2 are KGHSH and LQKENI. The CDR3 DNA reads TGTGCCAGCTCACCTATAGGACAGGGCCTCACCGGGGAGCTGTTTTTT. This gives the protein CASSPIGQGLTGELFF. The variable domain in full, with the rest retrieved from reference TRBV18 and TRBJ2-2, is NAGVMQNPRHLVRRRGQEARLRCSPMKGHSHVYWYRQLPEEGLKFMVYLQKENIIDESGMPKERFSAEFPKEGPSILRIQQVVRGDSAAYFCASSPIGQGLTGELFFGEGSRLTVL.

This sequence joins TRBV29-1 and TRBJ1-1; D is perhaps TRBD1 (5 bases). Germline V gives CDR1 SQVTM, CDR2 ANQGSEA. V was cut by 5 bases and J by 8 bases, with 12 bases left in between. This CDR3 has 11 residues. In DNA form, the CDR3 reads TGCAGCGTTCAAGGGGCACGGGAAGCTTTCTTT. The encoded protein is CSVQGAREAFF. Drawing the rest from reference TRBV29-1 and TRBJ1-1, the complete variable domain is SAVISQKPSRDICQRGTSLTIQCQVDSQVTMMFWYRQQPGQSLTLIATANQGSEATYESGFVIDKFPISRPNLTFSTLTVSNMSPEDSSIYLCSVQGAREAFFGQGTRLTVV.

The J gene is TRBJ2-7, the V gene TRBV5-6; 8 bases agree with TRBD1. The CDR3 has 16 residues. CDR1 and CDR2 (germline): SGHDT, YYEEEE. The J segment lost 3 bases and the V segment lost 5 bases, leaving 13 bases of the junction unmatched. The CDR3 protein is CASSQLDRAPNYEQYF. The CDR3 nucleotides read TGTGCCAGCAGTCAACTGGACAGGGCCCCAAACTACGAGCAGTACTTC.

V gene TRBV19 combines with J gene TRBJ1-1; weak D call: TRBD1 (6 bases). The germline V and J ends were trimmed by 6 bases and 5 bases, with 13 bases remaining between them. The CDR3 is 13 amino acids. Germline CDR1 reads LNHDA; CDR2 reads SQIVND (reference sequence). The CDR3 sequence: CASSPQGATEAFF. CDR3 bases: TGTGCCAGTAGCCCACAGGGAGCAACTGAAGCTTTCTTT.

The CDR3 coding sequence is TGTGCCAGCAGTGAAGTCGGGGGGTCCAATGAGCAGTTCTTC. It translates to CASSEVGGSNEQFF. The chain uses TRBV6-1 and TRBJ2-1, with 7 bases lining up with TRBD2. The CDR3 spans 14 residues. Germline assignment: CDR1 MNHNS and CDR2 SASEGT. J was trimmed by 6 bases and V by 1 base; bases with no gene match: 3.

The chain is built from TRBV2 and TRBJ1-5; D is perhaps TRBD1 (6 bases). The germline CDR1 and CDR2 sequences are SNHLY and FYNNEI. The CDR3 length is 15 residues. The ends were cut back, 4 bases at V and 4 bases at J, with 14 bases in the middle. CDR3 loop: CASSAGPTGNQPQHF. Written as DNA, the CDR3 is TGTGCCAGCAGTGCTGGCCCCACAGGGAATCAGCCCCAGCATTTT.

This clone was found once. This CDR3 reads CASSQAIHSGYGYTF. In DNA, the CDR3 is TGCGCCAGCAGCCAGGCGATCCATTCAGGGTACGGCTACACCTTC. The V gene is TRBV4-1, the J gene TRBJ1-2; D is possibly TRBD1 (5 bases). Looked up from germline, CDR1 is MGHRA and CDR2 is YSYEKL. With 3 bases removed from V and 8 bases from J, the gap between germline ends came to 19 bases. CDR3 size: 15 residues.

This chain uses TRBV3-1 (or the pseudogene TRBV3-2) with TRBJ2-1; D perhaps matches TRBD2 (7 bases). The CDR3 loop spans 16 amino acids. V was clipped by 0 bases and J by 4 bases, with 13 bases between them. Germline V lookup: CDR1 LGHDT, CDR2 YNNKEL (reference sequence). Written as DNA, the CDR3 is TGTGCCAGCAGCCAAGATTTTGGGGGGGCTTACAATGAGCAGTTCTTC. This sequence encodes CASSQDFGGAYNEQFF.